Below are 30 T cell receptor beta chains sequenced from a single sample in a study of glioma-infiltrating T cells after dendritic cell vaccination (dated by TCRdb to about 2016). The library was produced with the immunoSEQ multiplex PCR assay. What TCRdb holds here is the immuneACCESS table cut down to in-frame rearrangements. Part of the clones is not present; checked against another copy, under half of the missing clones reflect an unresolved V gene, and the others are unexplained. The sample data list tens of thousands of clones, and just under 85% of these were observed just once. Clones ranked in the top ten supply less than 20% of the sample. Sample time point, as interpreted from the label and publication: after dendritic cell vaccination, including at tumor progression/relapse. Sequences were derived from blood, sampled after dendritic cell vaccination. These receptors were obtained from a human donor with glioblastoma.

The chain joins TRBV9 to TRBJ2-7; TRBD1 agrees at 8 bases. V lost 8 bases and J lost 7; bases outside the gene matches: 11. The germline V gene encodes CDR1 SGDLS and CDR2 YYNGEE. The CDR3 contains 13 residues. This CDR3 reads CASSYQGAGEQYF. For the CDR3, the DNA is TGTGCCAGTTCCTACCAGGGGGCTGGAGAGCAGTACTTC.

The J gene is TRBJ2-1, the V gene TRBV7-2; 8 bases agree with TRBD2. Germline V gives CDR1 SGHTA, CDR2 FQGNSA. This CDR3 region has 16 residues. Trimming removed 1 base from V and 7 bases from J; junction bases left unmatched: 9. The CDR3 coding sequence is TGTGCCAGCAGCTTAGGGGGGCGGGGGGCGCAGAATGAGCAGTTCTTC. As protein: CASSLGGRGAQNEQFF.

The J gene is TRBJ1-2, the V gene TRBV25-1, with 9 bases fitting TRBD1. The germline V gene encodes CDR1 MGHDK and CDR2 SYGVNS. Trimming at V came to 4 bases and at J to 5 bases, leaving 14 bases not matched to a gene. This CDR3 contains 17 residues. The CDR3: CASSGFLTGGFGYGYTF. The CDR3 DNA reads as TGTGCCAGCAGTGGCTTCCTGACAGGGGGATTTGGGTATGGCTACACCTTC.

V usage is TRBV13 and J usage is TRBJ2-7; D is unclear. Germline V gene sequence: CDR1 PRHDT, CDR2 FYEKMQ (reference sequence). The CDR3 loop spans 14 amino acids. Trimming took off 1 base at V and 9 bases at J, with 16 bases between the two ends. CDR3 sequence (DNA): TGTGCCAGCAGCTTAGTTGGCAGGCCCATGGTGCAGTACTTC. It encodes CASSLVGRPMVQYF.

The rearrangement links TRBV11-3 to TRBJ1-2; D gene ambiguous. Germline CDR1 and CDR2: SGHNT and YENEEA. The CDR3 has 13 amino acids. Trimming shortened V by 5 bases and J by 1 base, and 8 bases separated the two germline ends. CDR3: CASSLGINYGYTF. Here the CDR3 DNA reads TGTGCCAGCAGCCTCGGGATTAACTATGGCTACACCTTC. Filled out from reference TRBV11-3 and TRBJ1-2, the complete variable domain reads EAGVVQSPRYKIIEKKQPVAFWCNPISGHNTLYWYLQNLGQGPELLIRYENEEAVDDSQLPKDRFSAERLKGVDSTLKIQPAELGDSAVYLCASSLGINYGYTFGSGTRLTVV.

As to this clone: In the same sample, other DNA sequences code for this CDR3. The chain links TRBV5-1 to TRBJ1-4, with 7 nucleotides matching TRBD1. Germline-derived CDR1 and CDR2 are SGHRS and YFSETQ. This CDR3 contains 14 residues. V lost 4 bases and J lost 3; bases outside the gene matches: 3. The CDR3 nucleotides are TGCGCCAGCAGCACGACAGGGTCTAATGAAAAACTGTTTTTT. This sequence encodes CASSTTGSNEKLFF. Together with reference TRBV5-1 and TRBJ1-4, the CDR3 gives the full variable domain: KAGVTQTPRYLIKTRGQQVTLSCSPISGHRSVSWYQQTPGQGLQFLFEYFSETQRNKGNFPGRFSGRQFSNSRSEMNVSTLELGDSALYLCASSTTGSNEKLFFGSGTQLSVL.

V gene TRBV4-2 combines with J gene TRBJ2-3; 7 bases fit TRBD2. The CDR3 contains 18 residues. V lost 1 base to trimming and J lost 1 base; unmatched junction nucleotides: 11. The V gene's germline CDR1 is LGHNA and CDR2 YNFKEQ. The CDR3 sequence: CASSQAAHSSGGTDTQYF. The CDR3 DNA reads as TGTGCCAGCAGCCAAGCCGCCCACTCCAGCGGGGGCACAGATACGCAGTATTTT.

As DNA, the CDR3 is TGTGCCAGCAGTTCACAGTTAAGCTCCTATAATTCACCCCTCCACTTT. Translated: CASSSQLSSYNSPLHF. The V call is TRBV27, the J call TRBJ1-6; D gene unclear. V was pared by 4 bases and J by 0 bases, with 10 bases between. There are 16 residues in the CDR3. Per the germline V gene, CDR1 is MNHEY and CDR2 is SMNVEV (reference sequence).

V usage is TRBV30 and J usage is TRBJ2-7; TRBD1 is a possible D gene (6 bases). CDR3 length equals 15 residues. V lost 1 base to trimming and J lost 3 bases, with 16 bases between them. Looked up from germline, CDR1 is GTSNPN and CDR2 is SVGIG (reference sequence). The CDR3 nucleotides are TGTGCCTGGAGTGCCTGGGACATCGGTAGCTACGAGCAGTACTTC. Amino acid sequence: CAWSAWDIGSYEQYF.

The CDR3 nucleotides read TGTGCCAGTAGGCCCGGGACACTAAGCACAGATACGCAGTATTTT. It codes for CASRPGTLSTDTQYF. The chain has TRBV19 and TRBJ2-3, with a possible D match to TRBD1 (6 bases). In germline, CDR1 is LNHDA, CDR2 SQIVND (reference sequence). Trimming shortened V by 6 bases and J by 0 bases, and 13 bases separated the two germline ends. The CDR3 consists of 15 residues.

CDR3 sequence reads: CASSVGQKNTEAFF. The DNA of the CDR3 is TGTGCCAGCAGCGTGGGGCAGAAGAACACTGAAGCTTTCTTT. The V and J genes are TRBV9 and TRBJ1-1, with TRBD1 as a possible D gene (5 bases). Trimming removed 2 bases from V and 1 base from J, with 9 bases in between. CDR3 length: 14 amino acids. CDR1 and CDR2 from the germline V gene are SGDLS and YYNGEE. Together with reference TRBV9 and TRBJ1-1, the CDR3 gives the full variable domain: DSGVTQTPKHLITATGQRVTLRCSPRSGDLSVYWYQQSLDQGLQFLIQYYNGEERAKGNILERFSAQQFPDLHSELNLSSLELGDSALYFCASSVGQKNTEAFFGQGTRLTVV.

In this sample, this clone turned up once. The chain combines TRBV29-1 with TRBJ2-1, with D perhaps matching TRBD1 (6 bases). V was pared by 8 bases and J by 1 base, with 24 bases between. The CDR3 contains 17 residues. Germline CDR1 is SQVTM and CDR2 is ANQGSEA. The CDR3 nucleotides are TGCAGCACCTTGGGGGTTTGGAAACAGGGTTCCTACAATGAGCAGTTCTTC. Its translation is CSTLGVWKQGSYNEQFF.

This chain connects TRBV6-4 to TRBJ1-1; no firm D call. Germline V gene data show CDR1 as MRHNA and CDR2 as SNTAGT. There are 14 residues in the CDR3. The V end lost 7 bases, the J end lost 3 bases, and 15 bases lay between the germline ends. The CDR3 sequence is CASNRERGDTEAFF. CDR3 sequence (DNA): TGTGCCAGCAACCGAGAACGGGGAGACACTGAAGCTTTCTTT.

The V and J genes are TRBV18 and TRBJ1-2; possibly TRBD1 for D (6 bases). Trimming took 6 bases from V and 6 from J, leaving 29 bases between them. Per germline, CDR1 KGHSH and CDR2 LQKENI. The CDR3 consists of 18 residues. The CDR3 bases are TGTGCCAGCTCCCCGGCGCCTTTGTTTGCAGGGGCCAGGGATGGCTACACCTTC. It is translated as CASSPAPLFAGARDGYTF. Full variable domain (missing parts from reference TRBV18 and TRBJ1-2): NAGVMQNPRHLVRRRGQEARLRCSPMKGHSHVYWYRQLPEEGLKFMVYLQKENIIDESGMPKERFSAEFPKEGPSILRIQQVVRGDSAAYFCASSPAPLFAGARDGYTFGSGTRLTVV.

The chain has TRBV30 and TRBJ1-2; 8 nucleotides align to TRBD1. Per the germline V gene, CDR1 is GTSNPN and CDR2 is SVGIG (reference sequence). V shed 5 bases, J shed 6 bases, and the junction held 8 bases outside the gene matches. CDR3 length: 13 amino acids. The CDR3 here is CAWATGQGHGYTF. The CDR3 nucleotides are TGTGCCTGGGCTACCGGACAGGGACATGGCTACACCTTC.

The chain combines TRBV5-1 with TRBJ1-5; D remains ambiguous. CDR1 SGHRS and CDR2 YFSETQ come from the germline V gene. The CDR3 loop spans 14 amino acids. V lost 0 bases to trimming and J lost 6 bases, with 10 bases between them. The CDR3 sequence: CASSLEGGLQPQHF. The CDR3 nucleotides are TGCGCCAGCAGCTTGGAGGGCGGGCTTCAGCCCCAGCATTTT. Full variable domain (outside the CDR3, taken from reference TRBV5-1 and TRBJ1-5): KAGVTQTPRYLIKTRGQQVTLSCSPISGHRSVSWYQQTPGQGLQFLFEYFSETQRNKGNFPGRFSGRQFSNSRSEMNVSTLELGDSALYLCASSLEGGLQPQHFGDGTRLSIL.

The count of this clone is one. V usage is TRBV11-2 and J usage is TRBJ1-6, with 7 bases fitting TRBD1. Germline loops: CDR1 SGHAT, CDR2 FQNNGV. V gave up 3 bases and J gave up 13 bases; unmatched junction bases: 12. The CDR3 extends over 15 amino acids. This CDR3 reads CASSFHPRQGSPLHF. The CDR3, as DNA: TGTGCCAGCAGCTTTCACCCCCGACAGGGTTCTCCCCTCCACTTT.

The gene calls are TRBV2 and TRBJ1-2; tentative D call: TRBD1 (5 bases). V lost 7 bases and J 2 bases, leaving 11 bases between the germline ends. Germline V lookup: CDR1 SNHLY, CDR2 FYNNEI. The CDR3 spans 13 residues. This CDR3 is CASKQAFNYGYTF. The CDR3 coding sequence is TGTGCCAGCAAACAGGCGTTCAACTATGGCTACACCTTC.

In its sample, this clone was seen a few times. The chain employs TRBV19 and TRBJ1-2; D is possibly TRBD1 (5 bases). This CDR3 has 14 residues. Trimming left V 8 bases short and J 5 bases short, with 18 bases between. Germline assignment: CDR1 LNHDA and CDR2 SQIVND (reference sequence). CDR3 sequence (DNA): TGTGCCAGTCTGGGGGGATCCTGGGCATATGGCTACACCTTC. Translating it yields CASLGGSWAYGYTF.

This clone was seen more than once but under ten times. The gene calls are TRBV10-1 and TRBJ1-3; D unresolved. The V gene lost 3 bases and the J gene lost 2 bases, with 8 bases spanning the gap. CDR1 and CDR2 (germline): WNHNN, SYGVQD (reference sequence). The CDR3 runs 14 residues. The chain's CDR3 is CASSDRGTGNTIYF. In nucleotides, the CDR3 is TGCGCCAGCAGTGATCGAGGAACTGGAAACACCATATATTTT.

The chain uses TRBV18 and TRBJ1-2; unclear D gene. Trimming took off 4 bases at V and 2 bases at J, with 8 bases between the two ends. The CDR3 is 13 residues long. Germline values: CDR1 KGHSH, CDR2 LQKENI. The CDR3 region has the DNA TGTGCCAGCTCACTAGACACCAACTATGGCTACACCTTC. This sequence encodes CASSLDTNYGYTF.

The chain is built from TRBV11-2 and TRBJ2-7; TRBD1 agrees at 9 bases. V lost 3 bases to trimming and J lost 3 bases; unmatched junction nucleotides: 6. Germline values: CDR1 SGHAT, CDR2 FQNNGV. The CDR3 runs 15 residues. CDR3 sequence (DNA): TGTGCCAGCAGCTTCAACCGGGACAGGGACTACGAGCAGTACTTC. Protein: CASSFNRDRDYEQYF.

CDR3 in amino acids: CASSRGGAGEETQYF. In DNA, the CDR3 is TGTGCCAGCAGCCGCGGGGGGGCGGGGGAGGAGACCCAGTACTTC. The rearrangement links TRBV6-5 to TRBJ2-5; 9 bases are a match to TRBD2. Germline V gives CDR1 MNHEY, CDR2 SVGAGI. This CDR3 contains 15 residues. Trimming took 6 bases from V and 5 from J; bases not matched to a gene: 10.

V and J are TRBV6-5 and TRBJ1-2; no clear D. The CDR3 is made up of 12 amino acids. The V gene's germline CDR1 is MNHEY and CDR2 SVGAGI. With 6 bases removed from V and 8 bases from J, the gap between germline ends came to 13 bases. In DNA, the CDR3 is TGTGCCAGCAGGCGACCGGGAGTCGGCTACACCTTC. Its protein product is CASRRPGVGYTF.

The rearrangement links TRBV9 to TRBJ1-3; perhaps TRBD1 as D (5 bases). This CDR3 has 15 residues. Trimming shortened V by 4 bases and J by 3 bases, and 14 bases separated the two germline ends. Germline-derived CDR1 and CDR2 are SGDLS and YYNGEE. In DNA form, the CDR3 reads TGTGCCAGCAGCCCTCGTCGGGGGAATGGAAACACCATATATTTT. It translates to CASSPRRGNGNTIYF.

The chain employs TRBV5-1 and TRBJ2-1; a possible D gene is TRBD1 (5 bases). Between the trimmed V and J ends, which lost 4 bases and 6 bases, there was a span of 11 bases. The CDR3 length is 13 residues. Germline CDR1 and CDR2: SGHRS and YFSETQ. In nucleotides, the CDR3 is TGCGCCAGCAGCCCAGGGTATCGCAATGAGCAGTTCTTC. It yields the protein CASSPGYRNEQFF.

This rearrangement joins TRBV30 to TRBJ2-7, with 7 bases identical to TRBD1. V lost 5 bases to trimming and J lost 2 bases; unmatched junction nucleotides: 3. CDR3 length: 12 amino acids. In germline, CDR1 is GTSNPN, CDR2 SVGIG (reference sequence). Here the CDR3 DNA reads TGTGCCTGGTCGACAGGGCCCTACGAGCAGTACTTC. As protein: CAWSTGPYEQYF. Looking up the rest from reference TRBV30 and TRBJ2-7 gives the full variable domain: SQTIHQWPATLVQPVGSPLSLECTVEGTSNPNLYWYRQAAGRGLQLLFYSVGIGQISSEVPQNLSASRPQDRQFILSSKKLLLSDSGFYLCAWSTGPYEQYFGPGTRLTVT.

The V call is TRBV4-1, the J call TRBJ1-4, with TRBD1 matching over 8 bases. There are 14 residues in the CDR3. The J segment lost 8 bases and the V segment lost 5 bases, leaving 7 bases of the junction unmatched. The germline CDR1 and CDR2 sequences are MGHRA and YSYEKL. The CDR3 spells CASSVRGHKEKLFF. CDR3 in DNA: TGCGCCAGCAGCGTCAGGGGGCATAAGGAAAAACTGTTTTTT.

This chain connects TRBV2 to TRBJ1-1; no reliable D call. V lost 2 bases, J lost 1 base, and 8 bases lay in between. Germline CDR1 is SNHLY and CDR2 is FYNNEI. This CDR3 is 14 amino acids long. CDR3 residues: CASSELQQNTEAFF. As DNA, the CDR3 is TGTGCCAGCAGTGAATTACAGCAGAACACTGAAGCTTTCTTT. The complete variable domain, with remaining parts taken from reference TRBV2 and TRBJ1-1, reads EPEVTQTPSHQVTQMGQEVILRCVPISNHLYFYWYRQILGQKVEFLVSFYNNEISEKSEIFDDQFSVERPDGSNFTLKIRSTKLEDSAMYFCASSELQQNTEAFFGQGTRLTVV.

J is TRBJ2-2 and V is TRBV6-5; D gene uncertain. Germline CDR1 MNHEY, CDR2 SVGAGI. The CDR3 consists of 14 residues. The germline V and J ends were trimmed by 0 bases and 7 bases, with 9 bases remaining between them. CDR3 nucleotide sequence: TGTGCCAGCAGTTACTCGCGTACCGTCGGGGAGCTGTTTTTT. It encodes CASSYSRTVGELFF.